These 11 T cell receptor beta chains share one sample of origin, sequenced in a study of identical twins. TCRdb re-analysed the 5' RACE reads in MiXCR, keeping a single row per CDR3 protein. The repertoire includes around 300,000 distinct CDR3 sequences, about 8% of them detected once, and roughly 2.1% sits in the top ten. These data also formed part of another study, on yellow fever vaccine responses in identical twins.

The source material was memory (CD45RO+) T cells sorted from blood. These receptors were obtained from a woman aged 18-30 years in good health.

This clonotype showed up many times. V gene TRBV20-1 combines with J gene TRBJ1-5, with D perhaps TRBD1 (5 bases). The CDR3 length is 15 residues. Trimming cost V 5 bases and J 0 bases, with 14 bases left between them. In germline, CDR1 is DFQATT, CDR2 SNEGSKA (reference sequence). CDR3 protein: CSAPGDFYSNQPQHF. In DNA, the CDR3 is TGCAGTGCTCCGGGGGATTTCTATAGCAATCAGCCCCAGCATTTT.

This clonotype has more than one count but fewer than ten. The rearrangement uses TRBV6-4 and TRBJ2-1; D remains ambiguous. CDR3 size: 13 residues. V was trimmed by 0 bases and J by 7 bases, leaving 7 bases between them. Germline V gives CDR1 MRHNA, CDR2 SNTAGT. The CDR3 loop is CASSDSPENEQFF. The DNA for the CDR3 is TGTGCCAGCAGTGACTCTCCCGAAAATGAGCAGTTCTTC.

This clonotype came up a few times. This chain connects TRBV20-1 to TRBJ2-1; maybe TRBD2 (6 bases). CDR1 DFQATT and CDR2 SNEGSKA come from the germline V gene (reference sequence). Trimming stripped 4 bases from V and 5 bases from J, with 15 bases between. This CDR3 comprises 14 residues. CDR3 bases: TGCAGTGCTACTGGAGGGCCCCCCCACAATGAGCAGTTCTTC. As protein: CSATGGPPHNEQFF.

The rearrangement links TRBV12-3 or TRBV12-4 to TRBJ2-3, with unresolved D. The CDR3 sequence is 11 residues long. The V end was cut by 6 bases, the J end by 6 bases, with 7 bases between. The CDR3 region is CASRTLDTQYF. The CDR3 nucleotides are TGTGCCAGCAGAACGCTCGATACGCAGTATTTT.

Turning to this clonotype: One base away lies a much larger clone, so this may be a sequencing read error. CDR3 DNA sequence: TGTGCCACCAGTACCGGACAGAGGGAGCAGTACTTC. It encodes CATSTGQREQYF. The V gene is TRBV24-1, the J gene TRBJ2-7; possible D gene TRBD1, 6 bases. The V end was cut by 6 bases, the J end by 7 bases, with 12 bases between. The CDR3 covers 12 residues. Germline CDR1 reads KGHDR; CDR2 reads SFDVKD.

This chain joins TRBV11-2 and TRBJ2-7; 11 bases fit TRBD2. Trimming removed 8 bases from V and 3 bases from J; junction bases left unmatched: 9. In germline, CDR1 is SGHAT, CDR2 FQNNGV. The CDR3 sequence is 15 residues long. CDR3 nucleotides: TGTGCCAGCCGGCCCATTACTAGCGGGAGCTACGAGCAGTACTTC. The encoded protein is CASRPITSGSYEQYF.

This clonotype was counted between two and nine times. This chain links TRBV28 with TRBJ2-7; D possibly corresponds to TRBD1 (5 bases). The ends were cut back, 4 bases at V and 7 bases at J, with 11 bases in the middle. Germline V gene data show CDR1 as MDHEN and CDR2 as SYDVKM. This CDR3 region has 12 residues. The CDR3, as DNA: TGTGCCAGCAGTTGGGGCTGGAATGAGCAGTACGTC. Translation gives CASSWGWNEQYV.

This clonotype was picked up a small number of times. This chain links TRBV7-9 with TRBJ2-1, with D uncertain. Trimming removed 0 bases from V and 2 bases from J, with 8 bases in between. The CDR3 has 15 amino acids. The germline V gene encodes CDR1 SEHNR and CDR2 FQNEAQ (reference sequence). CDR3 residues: CASSLAGFTYNEQFF. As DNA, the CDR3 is TGTGCCAGCAGCTTAGCGGGCTTTACCTACAATGAGCAGTTCTTC.

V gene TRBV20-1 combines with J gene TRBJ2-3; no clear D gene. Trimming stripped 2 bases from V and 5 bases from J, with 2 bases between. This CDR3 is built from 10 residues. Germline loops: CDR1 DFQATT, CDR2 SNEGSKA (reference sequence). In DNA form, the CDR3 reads TGCAGTGCTAGAATAGATACGCAGTATTTT. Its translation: CSARIDTQYF.

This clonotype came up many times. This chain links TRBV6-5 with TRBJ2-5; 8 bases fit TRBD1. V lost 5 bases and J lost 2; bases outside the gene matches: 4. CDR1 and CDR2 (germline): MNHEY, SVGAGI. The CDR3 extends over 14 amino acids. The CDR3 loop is CASSNGQGQETQYF. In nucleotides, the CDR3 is TGTGCCAGCAGTAACGGACAGGGACAAGAGACCCAGTACTTC.

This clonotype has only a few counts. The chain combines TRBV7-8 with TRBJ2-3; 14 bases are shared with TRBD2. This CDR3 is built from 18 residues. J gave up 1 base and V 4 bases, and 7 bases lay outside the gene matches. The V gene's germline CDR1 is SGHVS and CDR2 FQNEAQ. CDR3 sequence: CASSSRLAGGGGTDTQYF. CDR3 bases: TGTGCCAGCAGCTCACGACTAGCGGGAGGGGGGGGCACAGATACGCAGTATTTT.